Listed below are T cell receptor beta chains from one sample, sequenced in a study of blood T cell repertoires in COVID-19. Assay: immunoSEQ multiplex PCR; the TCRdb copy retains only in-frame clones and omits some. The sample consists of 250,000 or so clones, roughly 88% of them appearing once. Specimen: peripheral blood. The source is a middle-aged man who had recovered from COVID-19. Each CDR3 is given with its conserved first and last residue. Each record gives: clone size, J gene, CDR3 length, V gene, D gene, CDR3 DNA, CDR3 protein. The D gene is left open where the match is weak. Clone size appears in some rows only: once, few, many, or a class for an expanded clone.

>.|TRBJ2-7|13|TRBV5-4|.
TGTGCCAGCAGCGACGGTGGGACATTCGCCGAATACTTC
CASSDGGTFAEYF
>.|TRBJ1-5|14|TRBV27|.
TGTGCCAGCAGTTTAAACGGGTTCAATCAGCCCCAGCATTTT
CASSLNGFNQPQHF
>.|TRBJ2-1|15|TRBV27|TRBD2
TGTGCCAGCCGTACCGGGACTAGCGTCTACAATGAGCAGTTCTTC
CASRTGTSVYNEQFF
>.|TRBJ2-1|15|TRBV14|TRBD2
TGTGCCAGCAGCCATCGACTAGCGGGGTACAATGAGCAGTTCTTC
CASSHRLAGYNEQFF
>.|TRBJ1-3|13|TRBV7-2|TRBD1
TGTGCCAGCAGTACGGACAGGGGAAACACCATATATTTT
CASSTDRGNTIYF
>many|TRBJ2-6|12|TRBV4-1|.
TGCGCCAGCAGCTCCACAGGGTGGGTCCTGACTTTC
CASSSTGWVLTF
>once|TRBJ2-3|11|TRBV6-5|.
TGTGCCAGCAGGGTAGCGGATACGCAGTATTTT
CASRVADTQYF
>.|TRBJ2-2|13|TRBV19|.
TGTGCCAGTAGTTTCCGAGGCACCGGGGAGCTGTTTTTT
CASSFRGTGELFF
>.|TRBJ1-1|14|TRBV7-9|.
TGTGCCAGCAGCGCAGAGCGAATAAACACTGAAGCTTTCTTT
CASSAERINTEAFF
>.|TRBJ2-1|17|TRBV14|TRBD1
TGTGCCAGCAGCCAGTACGCTACAGGGGGCTTTCGAAATGAGCAGTTCTTC
CASSQYATGGFRNEQFF
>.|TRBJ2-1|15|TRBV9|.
TGTGCCAGCAGCCGATCGGGGAGCTCCTACAATGAGCAGTTCTTC
CASSRSGSSYNEQFF
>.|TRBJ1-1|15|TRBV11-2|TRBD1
TGTGCCAGCAGCTTAGTCAGACAGGGTCGGGTTGAAGCTTTCTTT
CASSLVRQGRVEAFF
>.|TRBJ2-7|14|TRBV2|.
TGTGCCAGCAGTGACCGGCGGACTTCCTACGAGCAGTACTTC
CASSDRRTSYEQYF
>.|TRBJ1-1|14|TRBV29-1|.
TGCAGCGTCAGGAACAGGGACGCGAACACTGAAGCTTTCTTT
CSVRNRDANTEAFF
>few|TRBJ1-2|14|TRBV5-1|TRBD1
TGCGCCAGCAGCCCCGGGACAGGGGGGTATGGCTACACCTTC
CASSPGTGGYGYTF
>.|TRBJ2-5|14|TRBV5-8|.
TGTGCCAGCAGCTCTGGACAGCCCAGGGTGGCCCAGTACTTC
CASSSGQPRVAQYF